The rows below give T cell receptor beta chains drawn from one sample of a study of blood T cell repertoires in COVID-19. Assay used: immunoSEQ multiplex PCR; TCRdb lists only in-frame clones, some missing. The top ten clones hold roughly 10% of a sample with 45,000 to 65,000 clones, roughly 83% of them seen once. The specimen was peripheral blood. These receptors originate from a man under 40 with COVID-19, enrolled during active disease. The CDR3 runs from the conserved cysteine through the conserved F or W. D genes are given only for firm matches. A row's size may be missing; if present it is once, few, many or a size class.

v_call	clone_size	d_call	j_call	cdr3_nt	cdr3_aa
TRBV6-6	-	TRBD1	TRBJ1-2	TGTGCCAGCAGTACAAGGACAGGGGAAGGCGGCTACACCTTC	CASSTRTGEGGYTF
TRBV4-2	-	TRBD2	TRBJ2-1	TGTGCCAGCAGCCAAGGTGGCGCGGGAGCCTACAATGAGCAGTTCTTC	CASSQGGAGAYNEQFF
TRBV6-1	-	TRBD1	TRBJ1-2	TGTGCCAGCAGTGGAACAGGGGGCAGAATCGCTAACTATGGCTACACCTTC	CASSGTGGRIANYGYTF
TRBV28	-	-	TRBJ2-3	TGTGCCAGCAGGTTATCACCTGCGCAAGATACGCAGTATTTT	CASRLSPAQDTQYF
TRBV29-1	-	-	TRBJ1-2	TGCAGCGTTGAATTTTTTGAGGGTCCCCTTAACTATGGCTACACCTTC	CSVEFFEGPLNYGYTF
TRBV19	-	TRBD2	TRBJ2-7	TGTGCCAGTAGTATTGGTGGGACTAGCGGGAGCCCCTCGGGGCTGTCCGAGCAGTACTTC	CASSIGGTSGSPSGLSEQYF
TRBV10-2	-	-	TRBJ2-7	TGCGCCAGCAGGGGGAGCGAGCAGTACTTC	CASRGSEQYF
TRBV7-9	-	-	TRBJ2-7	TGTGCCAGCGACCTTAGTGGAGGCTACGAGCAGTACTTC	CASDLSGGYEQYF
TRBV5-1	-	TRBD2	TRBJ2-3	TGCGCCAGCAGCTTGGTGTCTAGCGGGAGGGCCTCAGATACGCAGTATTTT	CASSLVSSGRASDTQYF
TRBV5-1	-	TRBD2	TRBJ2-3	TGCGCCAGCAGCTTAGGCCTAGCGGGAGGAACAGATACGCAGTATTTT	CASSLGLAGGTDTQYF
TRBV5-8	-	TRBD2	TRBJ2-5	TGTGCCAGCAGCTGGGATGGGGGCGGGAGGCCCATAAATGAGTACTTC	CASSWDGGGRPINEYF
TRBV19	-	TRBD1	TRBJ1-1	TGTGCCAGTAGGGCCGACAGGGGGCGGAACACTGAAGCTTTCTTT	CASRADRGRNTEAFF
TRBV6-2/TRBV6-3	-	TRBD2	TRBJ2-5	TGTGCCAGCAGTCGGACTAGCGCCCAAGAGACCCAGTACTTC	CASSRTSAQETQYF
TRBV25-1	-	-	TRBJ1-5	TGTGCCAGGTCGTACAGGGCTGCTCTCCTTGAAAATCAGCCCCAGCATTTT	CARSYRAALLENQPQHF
TRBV11-2	-	-	TRBJ2-7	TGTGCCAGCAGCTTAGAGGCCATGGAGACCTACGAGCAGTACTTC	CASSLEAMETYEQYF
TRBV10-3	-	-	TRBJ1-2	TGTGCCATCAGCAAGCAGGGGTCTTTCGGCTACACCTTC	CAISKQGSFGYTF
TRBV30	-	-	TRBJ1-2	TGTGCCTGGAATCAGGCCGGCTACACCTTC	CAWNQAGYTF
TRBV18	-	-	TRBJ1-3	TGTGCCAGCTCACAGGACAACTCTGGAAACACCATATATTTT	CASSQDNSGNTIYF
TRBV6-5	-	-	TRBJ1-6	TGTGCCAGCAGGTTTACAGCCCCGGCGGGTTCACCCCTCCACTTT	CASRFTAPAGSPLHF
TRBV7-2	-	-	TRBJ2-3	TGTGCCAGCAGCCACGATGAGGTCAAGGTCACAGATACGCAGTATTTT	CASSHDEVKVTDTQYF
TRBV2	once	TRBD2	TRBJ2-3	TGTGCCAGCAGTCCCTTCGGCGGGAGGAACACAGATACGCAGTATTTT	CASSPFGGRNTDTQYF
TRBV18	-	TRBD1	TRBJ2-7	TGTGCCAGCTCACCTCGGACAGGTGGCTACGAGCAGTACTTC	CASSPRTGGYEQYF
TRBV18	-	-	TRBJ2-7	TGTGCCAGCTCACCAGAGCTCCGGGGGGAGCAGTACTTC	CASSPELRGEQYF
TRBV28	-	TRBD1	TRBJ1-6	TGTGCCAGCAGCAGAGGGACAGCTTATAATTCACCCCTCCACTTT	CASSRGTAYNSPLHF
TRBV30	-	TRBD1	TRBJ2-3	TGTGCCTGGGACAGGGGGCTCGGAGGTACGCAGTATTTT	CAWDRGLGGTQYF
TRBV18	once	TRBD1	TRBJ1-2	TGTGCCAGCTCAGTCCGGGACAGTCTTAACTATGGCTACACCTTC	CASSVRDSLNYGYTF
TRBV6-4	-	TRBD2	TRBJ2-1	TGTGCCAGCAGTGCCTTAGCGGGAGCGGATGAGCAGTTCTTC	CASSALAGADEQFF
TRBV7-6	-	TRBD1	TRBJ1-2	TGTGCCAGCAGCCCCGGGACAGGGAATAACTATGGCTACACCTTC	CASSPGTGNNYGYTF
TRBV5-6	once	-	TRBJ1-5	TGTGCCAGCAGCGCCGGAGGGGGGGGCCAGCCCCAGCATTTT	CASSAGGGGQPQHF
TRBV4-2	-	-	TRBJ2-6	TGTGCCAGCAGCCAAGAGGATGGCAGGGGAAACTCTGGGGCCAACGTCCTGACTTTC	CASSQEDGRGNSGANVLTF
TRBV9	-	-	TRBJ2-1	TGTGCCAGCAGCGTAGGACAGTACAATGAGCAGTTCTTC	CASSVGQYNEQFF
TRBV9	-	TRBD1	TRBJ2-5	TGTGCCAGCAGCCGGATCCCCACGACAGGGGAGTGGGGAGAGACCCAGTACTTC	CASSRIPTTGEWGETQYF
TRBV28	-	TRBD2	TRBJ2-7	TGTGCCAGCAGACGTGGACTAGCCCTCTCCTACGAGCAGTACTTC	CASRRGLALSYEQYF
TRBV4-1	-	TRBD1	TRBJ2-5	TGCGCCAGCAGCCAAGACCGGACAGGGGGCGGTTGGCAAGAGACCCAGTACTTC	CASSQDRTGGGWQETQYF
TRBV7-2	-	TRBD1	TRBJ2-1	TGTGCCAGCAGCTGGACAGGGAGCGGCAATGAGCAGTTCTTC	CASSWTGSGNEQFF
TRBV18	-	-	TRBJ2-1	TGTGCCAGCTCACCCCCCTCCTTTGGGAGCCCCGCCAATGAGCAGTTCTTC	CASSPPSFGSPANEQFF
TRBV5-4	-	TRBD2	TRBJ2-7	TGTGCCAGCAGCCCTACCCCCAGCGGGGTTTACGAGCAGTACTTC	CASSPTPSGVYEQYF
TRBV29-1	-	-	TRBJ1-2	TGCAGCGCCCTGACAGATGGCTACACCTTC	CSALTDGYTF
TRBV6-2/TRBV6-3	-	-	TRBJ2-1	TGTGCCAGCAGTTATTTCGGAGGGAGCTCCTACAATGAGCAGTTCTTC	CASSYFGGSSYNEQFF
TRBV28	once	TRBD2	TRBJ2-7	TGTGCCAGCAGTTTAGCTAGCGGGGAGTACGAGCAGTACTTC	CASSLASGEYEQYF
TRBV6-5	-	-	TRBJ1-2	TGTGCCAGCAGGAAGACAGGTCGCTCCGGCTACACCTTC	CASRKTGRSGYTF
TRBV28	-	-	TRBJ1-4	TGTGCCAGCAGTTTTATCGGGGGAGCAACTAATGAAAAACTGTTTTTT	CASSFIGGATNEKLFF
TRBV11-3	-	TRBD2	TRBJ2-5	TGTGCCAGCAGCGCCTCCGGGACTAGCGTTTCGGAGACCCAGTACTTC	CASSASGTSVSETQYF
TRBV19	-	TRBD2	TRBJ2-7	TGTGCCAGTATGAGGACTAGCGGGGGGAACTACGAGCAGTACTTC	CASMRTSGGNYEQYF
TRBV9	-	TRBD1	TRBJ1-2	TGTGCCAGCAGCGTAGAGGGGGCCCGTGACTATGGCTACACCTTC	CASSVEGARDYGYTF
TRBV13	-	-	TRBJ2-1	TGTGCCAGCAGCTTAGGTACCGGGGATGAGCAGTTCTTC	CASSLGTGDEQFF
TRBV6-6	few	-	TRBJ1-2	TGTGCCAGCCCGGGGGAAGGCTACACCTTC	CASPGEGYTF
TRBV3-1/TRBV3-2	-	-	TRBJ2-5	TGTGCCAGCAGGCTTGGAGAAGAGACCCAGTACTTC	CASRLGEETQYF
TRBV9	-	-	TRBJ1-6	TGTGCCAGCAGCGTAGACGGGAGAATCAATTCACCCCTCCACTTT	CASSVDGRINSPLHF